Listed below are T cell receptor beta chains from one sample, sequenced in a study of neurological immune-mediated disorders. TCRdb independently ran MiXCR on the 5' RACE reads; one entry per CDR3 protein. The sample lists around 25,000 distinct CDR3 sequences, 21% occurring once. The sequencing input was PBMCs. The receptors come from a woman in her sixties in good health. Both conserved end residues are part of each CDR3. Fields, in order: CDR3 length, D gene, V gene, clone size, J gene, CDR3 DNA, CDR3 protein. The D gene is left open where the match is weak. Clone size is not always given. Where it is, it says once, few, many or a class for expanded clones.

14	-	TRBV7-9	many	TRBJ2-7	TGTGCCAGCAGCTTTTCTTCCATTTCCTACGAGCAGTACTTC	CASSFSSISYEQYF
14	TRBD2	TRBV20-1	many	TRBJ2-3	TGCAGTGCTAGAGGGACTAGCGGCACAGATACGCAGTATTTT	CSARGTSGTDTQYF
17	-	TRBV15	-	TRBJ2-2	TGTGCCACCAGCAGGGGTAGTGGGGGTGGCAACACCGGGGAGCTGTTTTTT	CATSRGSGGGNTGELFF
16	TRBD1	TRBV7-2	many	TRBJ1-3	TGTGCCAGCAGCTTGGGACAGCTACGCTCTGGAAACACCATATATTTT	CASSLGQLRSGNTIYF
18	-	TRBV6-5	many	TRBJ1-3	TGTGCCAGCAGTTACTCGGGGCAAACCTCCGAACCTGGAAACACCATATATTTT	CASSYSGQTSEPGNTIYF
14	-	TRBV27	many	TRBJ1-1	TGTGCCAGCAGTTCCCCCTTGAGGGGCCCTGAAGCTTTCTTT	CASSSPLRGPEAFF
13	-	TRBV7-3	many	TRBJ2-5	TGTGCCAGCAGCTTAATACCCAGGGAGACCCAGTACTTC	CASSLIPRETQYF
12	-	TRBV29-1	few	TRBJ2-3	TGCAGCGTTGATGGGAGCACAGATACGCAGTATTTT	CSVDGSTDTQYF
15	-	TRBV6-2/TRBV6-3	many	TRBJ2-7	TGTGCCAGCAGCACCTCTTCGGGACACTCCTACGAGCAGTACTTC	CASSTSSGHSYEQYF
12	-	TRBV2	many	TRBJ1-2	TGTGCCAGCAGTTATACAGCCTATGGCTACACCTTC	CASSYTAYGYTF
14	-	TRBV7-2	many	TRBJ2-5	TGTGCCAGCAGCTTAGATTGGGGCGGGGAGACCCAGTACTTC	CASSLDWGGETQYF
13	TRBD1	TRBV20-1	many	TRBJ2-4	TGCAGTGCTAGGGGACAGGGGCAAAACATTCAGTACTTC	CSARGQGQNIQYF
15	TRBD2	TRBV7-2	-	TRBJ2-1	TGTGCCAGCAGCCCATCTAGCGGGAGTGGTGATGAGCAGTTCTTC	CASSPSSGSGDEQFF
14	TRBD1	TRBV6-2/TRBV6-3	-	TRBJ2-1	TGTGCCAGCAGTCTGACAGGGGGATTCAATGAGCAGTTCTTC	CASSLTGGFNEQFF
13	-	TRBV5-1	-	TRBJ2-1	TGCGCCAGTAGCACCCACAGTGTCAATGAGCAGTTCTTC	CASSTHSVNEQFF
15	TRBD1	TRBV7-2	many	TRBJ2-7	TGTGCCAGCAGCCTTCCGGACAGGGCTCCCTACGAGCAGTACTTC	CASSLPDRAPYEQYF
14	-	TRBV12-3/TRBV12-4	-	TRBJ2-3	TGTGCCAGCAGTTTAATACAGGGTACAGATACGCAGTATTTT	CASSLIQGTDTQYF
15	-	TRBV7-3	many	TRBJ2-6	TGTGCCAGCAGCGATCAGGTCGCCGGGGCCAACGTCCTGACTTTC	CASSDQVAGANVLTF
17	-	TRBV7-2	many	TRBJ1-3	TGTGCCAGCAGTCCTCACGGTCTCAGGGCCTCTGGAAACACCATATATTTT	CASSPHGLRASGNTIYF
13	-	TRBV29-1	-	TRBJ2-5	TGCAGCGCCGAGCCAACATCGGGGGAGACCCAGTACTTC	CSAEPTSGETQYF